The 30 T cell receptor beta chains below all came from one sample that was sequenced in a study of blood T cell repertoires in COVID-19. Repertoires were generated with immunoSEQ multiplex PCR, while TCRdb's copy carries only in-frame clones and drops some. The sample includes 280,000 or so clones, about 87% of them seen just once. The specimen sequenced was peripheral blood. The receptors stem from a woman under 40 who had recovered from COVID-19.

The rearrangement uses TRBV5-1 and TRBJ2-1; D remains ambiguous. Looked up from germline, CDR1 is SGHRS and CDR2 is YFSETQ. Trimming removed 1 base from V and 5 bases from J, with 4 bases in between. The length of the CDR3 is 12 residues. The CDR3 spells CASSLQNNEQFF. CDR3 sequence (DNA): TGCGCCAGCAGCTTGCAGAACAATGAGCAGTTCTTC. Complete variable domain (other parts from reference TRBV5-1 and TRBJ2-1): KAGVTQTPRYLIKTRGQQVTLSCSPISGHRSVSWYQQTPGQGLQFLFEYFSETQRNKGNFPGRFSGRQFSNSRSEMNVSTLELGDSALYLCASSLQNNEQFFGPGTRLTVL.

This rearrangement joins TRBV9 to TRBJ2-1, with TRBD2 identical over 7 bases. After removal of 4 bases from V and 10 bases from J, the junction contained 14 bases not matched to a gene. The germline V gene encodes CDR1 SGDLS and CDR2 YYNGEE. CDR3 length: 15 amino acids. CDR3 sequence: CASSPSPTSNREQFF. DNA of the CDR3: TGTGCCAGCAGCCCTAGCCCGACTAGCAACCGGGAGCAGTTCTTC.

This chain connects TRBV24-1 to TRBJ2-2; 11 bases map to TRBD1. Trimming removed 3 bases from V and 7 bases from J; junction bases left unmatched: 12. Germline-derived CDR1 and CDR2 are KGHDR and SFDVKD. This CDR3 is 18 amino acids long. The CDR3 spells CATSDQLGQGGHVGELFF. The CDR3 region has the DNA TGTGCCACCAGTGATCAACTGGGACAGGGGGGTCATGTCGGGGAGCTGTTTTTT.

This chain joins TRBV6-5 and TRBJ1-5, with 8 bases fitting TRBD1. In germline, CDR1 is MNHEY, CDR2 SVGAGI. The CDR3 is 13 residues long. With 8 bases clipped from V and 1 base from J, the junction kept 1 base outside the gene matches. Here the CDR3 reads CASRQGSNQPQHF. DNA for the CDR3: TGTGCCAGCCGACAGGGGAGCAATCAGCCCCAGCATTTT.

The chain combines TRBV9 with TRBJ2-5; 8 bases match TRBD2. This CDR3 contains 15 residues. After removal of 7 bases from V and 4 bases from J, the junction contained 12 bases not matched to a gene. Germline V gene sequence: CDR1 SGDLS, CDR2 YYNGEE. CDR3 loop: CASSNGRGGPETQYF. The DNA for the CDR3 is TGTGCCAGCTCTAACGGTCGGGGGGGGCCAGAGACCCAGTACTTC.

As DNA, the CDR3 is TGTGCCAGCAGTGCGACTAGCGGGGCAGATACGCAGTATTTT. Amino acids: CASSATSGADTQYF. The rearrangement joins TRBV6-4 to TRBJ2-3, with 11 bases fitting TRBD2. Germline V gene data show CDR1 as MRHNA and CDR2 as SNTAGT. V lost 4 bases, J lost 4 bases, and 1 base stayed unmatched. The CDR3 extends over 14 amino acids.

The V and J genes are TRBV4-1 and TRBJ1-2; the match to TRBD1 covers 12 bases. Germline values: CDR1 MGHRA, CDR2 YSYEKL. The CDR3 has 18 residues. The V segment lost 2 bases and the J segment 0 bases; nucleotides outside the gene matches: 7. This CDR3 is CASSQSGQGARANYGYTF. Written as DNA, the CDR3 is TGCGCCAGCAGCCAATCGGGACAGGGGGCCAGAGCTAACTATGGCTACACCTTC.

The chain joins TRBV5-4 to TRBJ1-4; the D is unclear. The V and J ends lost 0 bases and 2 bases respectively, with 8 bases between them. Germline assignment: CDR1 SGHNT and CDR2 YYREEE (reference sequence). This CDR3 comprises 15 residues. The CDR3 DNA reads TGTGCCAGCAGCTTGGCACGAGGCACTAATGAAAAACTGTTTTTT. Amino acids: CASSLARGTNEKLFF.

The chain links TRBV4-3 to TRBJ2-5, with 12 bases identical to TRBD1. The CDR3 sequence is 18 residues long. J gave up 5 bases and V 3 bases, and 13 bases lay outside the gene matches. The germline V gene has CDR1 LGHNA and CDR2 YSLEER. CDR3 amino acids: CASSQRDRGLPGEETQYF. CDR3 coding DNA: TGCGCCAGCAGCCAGAGGGACAGGGGGCTCCCCGGCGAGGAGACCCAGTACTTC.

The rearrangement uses TRBV13 and TRBJ2-7; TRBD1 matches 9 bases. CDR1 PRHDT and CDR2 FYEKMQ come from the germline V gene (reference sequence). The CDR3 length is 16 residues. Trimming at V came to 5 bases and at J to 2 bases, leaving 10 bases not matched to a gene. DNA for the CDR3: TGTGCCAGCAGCCCACAAGGACAGGGGCGAACCTACGAGCAGTACTTC. Translation: CASSPQGQGRTYEQYF.

This clone has only a few counts. The CDR3 DNA follows: TGTGCCAGCTCACCACTTGGGACAGGGGCGGGTTTATACACTGAAGCTTTCTTT. Protein sequence: CASSPLGTGAGLYTEAFF. The chain uses TRBV18 and TRBJ1-1, with 10 bases identical to TRBD1. Per the germline V gene, CDR1 is KGHSH and CDR2 is LQKENI. The V segment lost 1 base and the J segment 3 bases; nucleotides outside the gene matches: 11. The CDR3 covers 18 residues.

This clone was recorded only once. The CDR3 reads CAWSVQAGFSYEQYF. For the CDR3, the DNA is TGTGCCTGGAGTGTACAGGCAGGCTTCTCCTACGAGCAGTACTTC. V usage is TRBV30 and J usage is TRBJ2-7; D is possibly TRBD1 (5 bases). The V end lost 0 bases, the J end lost 0 bases, and 12 bases lay between the germline ends. Germline V gene data show CDR1 as GTSNPN and CDR2 as SVGIG (reference sequence). This CDR3 has 15 amino acids.

The V and J genes are TRBV2 and TRBJ2-7; the match to TRBD1 covers 9 bases. The ends lost 6 bases at V and 3 bases at J; junction bases unmatched: 6. The CDR3 consists of 14 residues. The germline CDR1 and CDR2 sequences are SNHLY and FYNNEI. DNA of the CDR3: TGTGCCAGCAGCCCGGGACAGGGAGACTACGAGCAGTACTTC. Protein product: CASSPGQGDYEQYF.

CDR3 DNA sequence: TGCGCCAGCAGCCCTAACGAAAACACTGAAGCTTTCTTT. This codes for CASSPNENTEAFF. The V call is TRBV5-1, the J call TRBJ1-1; D not certain. CDR3 length equals 13 residues. Germline loops: CDR1 SGHRS, CDR2 YFSETQ. Trimming cost V 4 bases and J 2 bases, with 9 bases left between them.

The chain is built from TRBV28 and TRBJ1-2, with D possibly matching TRBD1 (5 bases). The V gene lost 6 bases and the J gene lost 4 bases, with 18 bases spanning the gap. Germline CDR1 MDHEN, CDR2 SYDVKM. CDR3 length: 15 residues. The CDR3 DNA sequence: TGTGCCAGCAGCTTTGCCGGGGGGTATGGCTATGGCTACACCTTC. Its translation is CASSFAGGYGYGYTF.

CDR3 bases: TGTGCCAGCAGTGAAAGGACTGCGAACACCGGGGAGCTGTTTTTT. It yields the protein CASSERTANTGELFF. The gene calls are TRBV2 and TRBJ2-2, with D tentatively TRBD2 (5 bases). The CDR3 totals 15 residues. CDR1 and CDR2 (germline): SNHLY, FYNNEI. V was shortened by 2 bases and J by 0 bases, with 7 bases between the two germline ends. The entire variable domain, with the rest obtained from reference TRBV2 and TRBJ2-2, is as follows: EPEVTQTPSHQVTQMGQEVILRCVPISNHLYFYWYRQILGQKVEFLVSFYNNEISEKSEIFDDQFSVERPDGSNFTLKIRSTKLEDSAMYFCASSERTANTGELFFGEGSRLTVL.

The chain has TRBV7-8 and TRBJ1-4; D is possibly TRBD1 (6 bases). This CDR3 has 15 amino acids. Germline V gives CDR1 SGHVS, CDR2 FQNEAQ. With 5 bases removed from V and 7 bases from J, the gap between germline ends came to 17 bases. CDR3 sequence (DNA): TGTGCCAGCAGCCATTTGCGGGGGGCGGGTGAAAAACTGTTTTTT. Translation gives CASSHLRGAGEKLFF.

The chain has TRBV5-1 and TRBJ1-2; D not certain. The CDR3 sequence is 15 residues long. Trimming stripped 0 bases from V and 7 bases from J, with 16 bases between. Germline-derived CDR1 and CDR2 are SGHRS and YFSETQ. The CDR3 protein is CASSLVEGFGAGYTF. In DNA form, the CDR3 reads TGCGCCAGCAGCTTGGTCGAGGGTTTCGGCGCTGGCTACACCTTC. The whole variable domain, filled in from reference TRBV5-1 and TRBJ1-2, reads KAGVTQTPRYLIKTRGQQVTLSCSPISGHRSVSWYQQTPGQGLQFLFEYFSETQRNKGNFPGRFSGRQFSNSRSEMNVSTLELGDSALYLCASSLVEGFGAGYTFGSGTRLTVV.

The V and J genes are TRBV7-2 and TRBJ2-7; 9 bases are a match to TRBD1. The CDR3 runs to 15 residues. Germline values: CDR1 SGHTA, CDR2 FQGNSA. J lost 1 base, V lost 5 bases, and 6 bases had no gene match. The DNA of the CDR3 is TGTGCCAGCAGCATATCCGGGACAGGGTCCTACGAGCAGTACTTC. Amino acid sequence: CASSISGTGSYEQYF.

The V call is TRBV28, the J call TRBJ2-7, with a tentative D call TRBD1 (7 bases). Deletions cut 2 bases from V and 2 bases from J, with 13 bases between. Germline CDR1 reads MDHEN; CDR2 reads SYDVKM. The CDR3 covers 15 residues. The DNA for the CDR3 is TGTGCCAGCAGTTTAGACCTCAGGGGGGCCTACGAGCAGTACTTC. As protein: CASSLDLRGAYEQYF.

As DNA, the CDR3 is TGTGCCAGCAGGTATACAGGGGTGTTTGCTTTCTTT. Translating it yields CASRYTGVFAFF. The J gene is TRBJ1-1, the V gene TRBV2, with 7 bases identical to TRBD1. The trim removed 6 bases at V and 11 bases at J, leaving 9 bases unmatched. CDR3 length: 12 amino acids. Germline CDR1 is SNHLY and CDR2 is FYNNEI.

This clone was seen a few times. The chain joins TRBV7-3 to TRBJ1-6; D is unclear. The CDR3 extends over 12 amino acids. Trimming shortened V by 1 base and J by 13 bases, and 8 bases separated the two germline ends. Germline lookup yields CDR1 SGHTA and CDR2 FQGTGA. This CDR3 is CASSLIGGPLHF. The CDR3 DNA reads TGTGCCAGCAGCTTAATCGGAGGGCCCCTCCACTTT.

DNA of the CDR3: TGTGCCAGCAGAAGGGGACAGGGAAAATCCTACGAGCAGTACTTC. Translating gives CASRRGQGKSYEQYF. The rearrangement uses TRBV28 and TRBJ2-7; TRBD1 matches 9 bases. After removal of 6 bases from V and 1 base from J, the junction contained 7 bases not matched to a gene. The CDR3 runs to 15 residues. From germline, CDR1 is MDHEN and CDR2 SYDVKM.

The gene calls are TRBV7-2 and TRBJ2-7; 8 bases line up with TRBD1. The CDR3 is 16 amino acids. V dropped 1 base and J dropped 5; count of bases not matched to a gene: 10. The germline gives CDR1 SGHTA, CDR2 FQGNSA. The CDR3 nucleotides are TGTGCCAGCAGCTTAGGACCACCCGGGACAGGCAACGAGCAGTACTTC. This gives the protein CASSLGPPGTGNEQYF.

The gene calls are TRBV28 and TRBJ2-5; 8 bases align to TRBD2. There are 17 residues in the CDR3. Germline V lookup: CDR1 MDHEN, CDR2 SYDVKM. J gave up 4 bases and V 7 bases, and 17 bases lay outside the gene matches. CDR3 loop: CASTIGGAVRLSETQYF. CDR3 bases: TGTGCCAGCACCATCGGGGGGGCGGTTCGGCTGTCAGAGACCCAGTACTTC.

For this clone: Other DNA sequences in the sample encode the same CDR3. The chain couples TRBV5-1 to TRBJ1-2; D might be TRBD1 (6 bases). The V gene's germline CDR1 is SGHRS and CDR2 YFSETQ. V was shortened by 0 bases and J by 3 bases, with 6 bases between the two germline ends. This CDR3 comprises 13 residues. CDR3 sequence (DNA): TGCGCCAGCAGCTTGGGGACAGACTATGGCTACACCTTC. Translated: CASSLGTDYGYTF.

The chain employs TRBV11-2 and TRBJ1-2; D unclear. Trimming removed 5 bases from V and 3 bases from J, with 13 bases in between. There are 14 residues in the CDR3. CDR1 and CDR2 (germline): SGHAT, FQNNGV. CDR3 in DNA: TGTGCCAGCAGCCCCGGGAGGAGGGACTATGGCTACACCTTC. It translates to CASSPGRRDYGYTF.

The chain uses TRBV19 and TRBJ2-7, with TRBD1 matching over 8 bases. The CDR3 contains 13 residues. CDR1 is LNHDA, CDR2 SQIVND, per germline (reference sequence). V was clipped by 6 bases and J by 5 bases; unmatched bases: 6. CDR3 residues: CASRKDRAHEQYF. CDR3 DNA sequence: TGTGCCAGTAGGAAGGACAGGGCCCACGAGCAGTACTTC.

The V and J genes are TRBV5-1 and TRBJ2-5, with TRBD2 identical over 8 bases. The junction had 7 bases not matched to a gene; V was cut back by 4 bases and J by 2 bases. CDR3 length: 15 residues. Germline CDR1 reads SGHRS; CDR2 reads YFSETQ. The CDR3 DNA reads TGCGCCAGCAGCCCAATAGCGGGGTTACAAGAGACCCAGTACTTC. It codes for CASSPIAGLQETQYF. The full variable domain, completed using reference TRBV5-1 and TRBJ2-5, is KAGVTQTPRYLIKTRGQQVTLSCSPISGHRSVSWYQQTPGQGLQFLFEYFSETQRNKGNFPGRFSGRQFSNSRSEMNVSTLELGDSALYLCASSPIAGLQETQYFGPGTRLLVL.

This sequence joins TRBV10-3 and TRBJ2-5; 7 bases align to TRBD1. The germline V gene encodes CDR1 ENHRY and CDR2 SYGVKD. The ends lost 6 bases at V and 3 bases at J; junction bases unmatched: 4. The length of the CDR3 is 13 residues. This chain's CDR3 is CAIRGTEKETQYF. The CDR3 DNA reads as TGTGCCATCAGAGGGACAGAAAAAGAGACCCAGTACTTC.